The rows below give T cell receptor beta chains drawn from one sample of a study of blood T cell repertoires in COVID-19. Only in-frame clones appear in the TCRdb table, and some are missing; sequencing was by immunoSEQ multiplex PCR. The repertoire has about 160,000 clones, around 81% of them found once; the top ten carry 8% to 13%. Specimen: peripheral blood. The receptors stem from a man in his fifties or sixties with active or convalescent COVID-19. CDR3s include the opening cysteine and the closing phenylalanine or tryptophan. The D gene is left open where the match is weak. Clone size appears in some rows only: once, few, many, or a class for an expanded clone.

V gene	D gene	J gene	clone size	CDR3 protein	CDR3 DNA
TRBV5-1	-	TRBJ2-7	-	CASSLGGGEQYF	TGCGCCAGCAGCTTGGGAGGGGGCGAGCAGTACTTC
TRBV28	-	TRBJ1-1	-	CASRPTGGGSYTMNTEAFF	TGTGCCAGCAGACCAACCGGCGGGGGGTCTTATACAATGAACACTGAAGCTTTCTTT
TRBV29-1	TRBD2	TRBJ2-5	-	CSVEVPSGRAVETQYF	TGCAGCGTTGAAGTACCCAGCGGGAGGGCCGTGGAGACCCAGTACTTC
TRBV7-9	-	TRBJ2-4	-	CASSSSGRAKNIQYF	TGTGCCAGCAGCTCATCGGGGAGGGCCAAAAACATTCAGTACTTC
TRBV6-1	-	TRBJ2-5	-	CASSESGGVLETQYF	TGTGCCAGCAGTGAAAGCGGCGGGGTCTTGGAGACCCAGTACTTC
TRBV4-1	-	TRBJ2-5	few	CASSQDLIRLLSAPETQYF	TGCGCCAGCAGCCAAGATCTCATACGGTTATTGAGCGCCCCGGAGACCCAGTACTTC
TRBV27	TRBD2	TRBJ2-5	few	CASSLGASGVQETQYF	TGTGCCAGCAGTTTAGGGGCTAGCGGAGTTCAAGAGACCCAGTACTTC
TRBV28	TRBD2	TRBJ2-1	once	CASSSASGSSYNEQFF	TGTGCCAGCAGTTCAGCTAGCGGGAGCTCCTACAATGAGCAGTTCTTC
TRBV19	TRBD1	TRBJ1-1	-	CASSRGQGWAFF	TGTGCCAGTAGTAGAGGACAGGGGTGGGCTTTCTTT
TRBV5-6	-	TRBJ2-5	once	CASSPYRTAWQETQYF	TGTGCCAGCAGCCCCTACCGGACTGCCTGGCAAGAGACCCAGTACTTC
TRBV6-5	-	TRBJ1-1	-	CASSYSRRGNTEAFF	TGTGCCAGCAGTTACTCGAGGAGGGGTAACACTGAAGCTTTCTTT
TRBV19	TRBD1	TRBJ1-1	-	CASSIDRQGMNTEAFF	TGTGCCAGTAGTATAGACAGACAGGGGATGAACACTGAAGCTTTCTTT
TRBV7-9	-	TRBJ1-2	-	CASSLGTEGNGYTF	TGTGCCAGCAGCTTAGGGACAGAGGGGAATGGCTACACCTTC
TRBV7-9	TRBD2	TRBJ2-7	-	CASSWGGRGPYEQYF	TGTGCCAGCAGCTGGGGCGGGAGGGGCCCCTACGAGCAGTACTTC
TRBV21-1	-	TRBJ2-2	-	CASNSKAGAGELFF	TGTGCCAGCAACTCTAAAGCGGGAGCCGGGGAGCTGTTTTTT
TRBV28	TRBD1	TRBJ1-2	few	CASSFLIDRAASYGYTF	TGTGCCAGCAGTTTCCTGATTGACAGGGCCGCCAGCTATGGCTACACCTTC
TRBV5-4	TRBD1	TRBJ1-2	few	CASSSQTGPSGYTF	TGTGCCAGCAGCTCCCAGACAGGGCCAAGTGGCTACACCTTC
TRBV7-2	-	TRBJ2-1	many	CASSLADNEQFF	TGTGCCAGCAGCTTGGCAGACAATGAGCAGTTCTTC
TRBV14	TRBD1	TRBJ1-2	few	CASSQLVADRRLNYGYTF	TGTGCCAGCAGCCAGTTAGTGGCGGACAGGAGACTTAACTATGGCTACACCTTC
TRBV27	TRBD1	TRBJ2-2	-	CASSFLGQGGGELFF	TGTGCCAGCAGTTTCCTGGGACAGGGAGGCGGGGAGCTGTTTTTT
TRBV3-1/TRBV3-2	-	TRBJ2-4	-	CASSQDWGRDKKNIQYF	TGTGCCAGCAGCCAAGATTGGGGCAGGGACAAAAAAAACATTCAGTACTTC
TRBV4-2	TRBD1	TRBJ1-2	few	CASSQATGTGDYTF	TGTGCCAGCAGCCAAGCAACCGGGACAGGGGACTACACCTTC
TRBV6-5	-	TRBJ2-3	-	CASSYGGPSTDTQYF	TGTGCCAGCAGTTATGGAGGGCCTAGCACAGATACGCAGTATTTT
TRBV5-4	-	TRBJ1-6	-	CASSLPDNSPLHF	TGTGCCAGCAGCTTGCCAGATAATTCACCCCTCCACTTT
TRBV6-5	TRBD1	TRBJ1-3	-	CASTQGVSGNTIYF	TGTGCCAGCACCCAGGGGGTCTCTGGAAACACCATATATTTT
TRBV19	-	TRBJ2-2	many	CASSMRRGFTGELFF	TGTGCCAGTAGTATGAGAAGGGGATTCACCGGGGAGCTGTTTTTT
TRBV14	-	TRBJ2-5	many	CASSQVRRAYQETQYF	TGTGCCAGCAGCCAAGTCAGGCGGGCGTACCAAGAGACCCAGTACTTC
TRBV27	TRBD2	TRBJ2-1	-	CASKGLADNEQFF	TGTGCCAGCAAGGGACTAGCGGACAATGAGCAGTTCTTC
TRBV5-4	-	TRBJ1-6	once	CASSVDTTYNSPLHF	TGTGCCAGCAGCGTGGACACCACCTATAATTCACCCCTCCACTTT
TRBV12-3/TRBV12-4	-	TRBJ2-1	-	CASSFADNEQFF	TGTGCCAGCAGTTTTGCGGACAATGAGCAGTTCTTC
TRBV6-5	-	TRBJ2-2	once	CASNGGPGELFF	TGTGCCAGCAACGGCGGGCCCGGGGAGCTGTTTTTT
TRBV18	-	TRBJ1-1	-	CASSPGSTPEAFF	TGTGCCAGCTCACCAGGTTCCACACCTGAAGCTTTCTTT
TRBV7-6	TRBD1	TRBJ1-4	-	CASSQGAPTTNEKLFF	TGTGCCAGCAGCCAGGGGGCTCCAACAACTAATGAAAAACTGTTTTTT
TRBV5-1	TRBD2	TRBJ2-1	-	CASSLELGRATYNEQFF	TGCGCCAGCAGCTTGGAATTAGGGAGGGCCACATACAATGAGCAGTTCTTC
TRBV28	-	TRBJ1-2	-	CASSPGDRYGYTF	TGTGCCAGCAGTCCAGGGGATCGGTATGGCTACACCTTC
TRBV6-5	TRBD1	TRBJ1-4	-	CASRRTGVEKLFF	TGTGCCAGCAGGCGGACAGGGGTTGAAAAACTGTTTTTT
TRBV2	-	TRBJ1-4	-	CASKPGSEKLFF	TGTGCCAGCAAGCCCGGGAGTGAAAAACTGTTTTTT
TRBV10-3	TRBD1	TRBJ2-3	once	CAISGAGQGQADTQYF	TGTGCCATCAGTGGCGCGGGACAGGGACAGGCAGATACGCAGTATTTT
TRBV4-1	-	TRBJ1-4	-	CASSQEAQAREKLFF	TGCGCCAGCAGCCAAGAAGCCCAGGCTCGCGAAAAACTGTTTTTT
TRBV10-3	-	TRBJ1-1	few	CAISAVNTEAFF	TGTGCCATCAGCGCGGTGAACACTGAAGCTTTCTTT
TRBV6-5	TRBD1	TRBJ1-1	-	CASRLTGAVTEAFF	TGTGCCAGCAGGCTGACAGGGGCGGTCACTGAAGCTTTCTTT
TRBV28	-	TRBJ2-7	-	CASSSRLGGKTYEQYF	TGTGCCAGCAGTTCCCGTCTGGGCGGGAAGACCTACGAGCAGTACTTC
TRBV18	TRBD2	TRBJ2-3	-	CASSPGRADTQYF	TGTGCCAGCTCACCAGGGAGGGCAGATACGCAGTATTTT
TRBV19	-	TRBJ1-5	-	CASSIEGRSINQPQHF	TGTGCCAGTAGTATAGAGGGCAGAAGTATCAATCAGCCCCAGCATTTT
TRBV19	-	TRBJ1-2	-	CASSGASNLYGYTF	TGTGCCAGTAGTGGAGCCAGCAACCTCTATGGCTACACCTTC
TRBV29-1	TRBD2	TRBJ2-1	-	CSVTQTSGDFKFF	TGCAGCGTTACACAGACTAGCGGGGACTTTAAGTTCTTC
TRBV28	-	TRBJ1-2	-	CASVRGGERYTF	TGTGCCAGCGTCCGCGGGGGAGAACGCTACACCTTC
TRBV19	-	TRBJ2-5	-	CASSMLAAGGRDTQYF	TGTGCCAGTAGTATGCTTGCGGCAGGGGGGAGAGATACCCAGTACTTC
TRBV6-2/TRBV6-3	-	TRBJ1-5	once	CASSDAQDQPQHF	TGTGCCAGCAGTGATGCTCAGGATCAGCCCCAGCATTTT